This T cell receptor beta chain came from a study of T cell responses to AZD1222 COVID-19 vaccine. Overall study results and limits: Receipt of two AZD1222 doses was followed by a rise in Spike-specific TCR breadth and depth. Donors in the cohort were predominantly white British and more often female, and clonal diversity was possibly underestimated. Only after the peak T cell response were repertoires sampled. Regions left unmutated in variants are reportedly the target of nearly half of spike-specific TCRs.

TCRdb's table, derived via immunoSEQ multiplex PCR, lists solely in-frame clones and lacks some. The sample has under 200,000 clones, approximately 91% seen once. V lost 5 bases, J lost 3 bases, and 12 bases lay in between. CDR3 length equals 14 residues. Germline CDR1 and CDR2: MNHEY and SVGEGT. With regard to this clone: Its antigen remains unidentified.

The sample was peripheral blood, taken on day 0 of AZD1222 vaccination. The V call is TRBV6-2 or TRBV6-3, the J call TRBJ2-3; no reliable D call. The sequence was collected from an adult in good health. CDR3 residues: CASSPYTETDTQYF. The CDR3 DNA sequence: TGTGCCAGCAGTCCCTATACAGAGACAGATACGCAGTATTTT.